These 28 T cell receptor beta chains were sequenced from one sample in a study of blood T cell repertoires in COVID-19. This table comes from immunoSEQ multiplex PCR, and its TCRdb copy is limited to in-frame clones, with some not included. Here the sample spans 30,000 to 40,000 clones, approximately 91% being singletons. The sequencing sample was made of peripheral blood. Receptor source: a human donor in a cohort sampled during active COVID-19.

The CDR3 loop is CASSGLARETQYF. CDR3 sequence (DNA): TGTGCCAGCAGCGGACTCGCCCGGGAGACCCAGTACTTC. V is TRBV27 and J is TRBJ2-5, with a weak D call TRBD2 (5 bases). V lost 6 bases to trimming and J lost 5 bases, with 13 bases between them. Looked up from germline, CDR1 is MNHEY and CDR2 is SMNVEV (reference sequence). The CDR3 has 13 amino acids.

The chain has TRBV12-3 or TRBV12-4 and TRBJ1-1; no definite D call. Trimming shortened V by 2 bases and J by 1 base, and 5 bases separated the two germline ends. This CDR3 region has 13 residues. CDR3 nucleotide sequence: TGTGCCAGCAGTTTAAACGGGAACACTGAAGCTTTCTTT. This encodes CASSLNGNTEAFF.

This clone was observed a handful of times. The V call is TRBV5-1, the J call TRBJ2-7; the D gene is possibly TRBD1 (6 bases). The CDR3 loop spans 14 amino acids. Per germline, CDR1 SGHRS and CDR2 YFSETQ. With 2 bases removed from V and 2 bases from J, the gap between germline ends came to 11 bases. CDR3 coding DNA: TGCGCCAGCAGCTTTTTCGGACAGCCCTACGAGCAGTACTTC. This gives the protein CASSFFGQPYEQYF.

The chain has TRBV2 and TRBJ1-2, with D maybe TRBD1 (5 bases). With 8 bases removed from V and 6 bases from J, the gap between germline ends came to 19 bases. The CDR3 is 14 amino acids. CDR1 and CDR2 from the germline V gene are SNHLY and FYNNEI. Written as DNA, the CDR3 is TGTGCCAGCGGAGAGGACACCACTCAGAATGGCTACACCTTC. Translating gives CASGEDTTQNGYTF.

The chain combines TRBV29-1 with TRBJ2-7; 9 nucleotides agree with TRBD1. J was trimmed by 7 bases and V by 1 base; bases with no gene match: 11. The CDR3 sequence is 15 residues long. The germline V gene encodes CDR1 SQVTM and CDR2 ANQGSEA. CDR3 region: CSVEVTGQGVGEQYF. CDR3 nucleotide sequence: TGCAGCGTTGAAGTGACGGGACAGGGCGTCGGGGAGCAGTACTTC.

The chain uses TRBV11-3 and TRBJ2-3, with D possibly TRBD1 on 6 matching bases. Trimming left V 3 bases short and J 4 bases short, with 11 bases between. This CDR3 is 14 amino acids long. CDR1 SGHNT and CDR2 YENEEA come from the germline V gene. The CDR3 loop is CASSLGATSDTQYF. CDR3 in DNA: TGTGCCAGCAGCTTGGGGGCGACCTCAGATACGCAGTATTTT.

The chain links TRBV2 to TRBJ1-4, with 9 bases fitting TRBD1. The V segment lost 4 bases and the J segment 3 bases; nucleotides outside the gene matches: 3. This CDR3 has 15 residues. CDR1 and CDR2 (germline): SNHLY, FYNNEI. The CDR3 protein is CASSGQGGANEKLFF. CDR3 coding DNA: TGTGCCAGCAGTGGACAGGGGGGAGCTAATGAAAAACTGTTTTTT.

The rearrangement joins TRBV5-1 to TRBJ2-5; 11 positions agree with TRBD2. Unmatched junction bases numbered 6, after V lost 6 bases and J lost 5 bases. Germline CDR1 and CDR2: SGHRS and YFSETQ. The CDR3 has 14 residues. In nucleotides, the CDR3 is TGCGCCAGCAATAGCGGGGGGGCTTCGGAGACCCAGTACTTC. Its protein is CASNSGGASETQYF.

The rearrangement links TRBV2 to TRBJ2-5; D call uncertain. CDR1 and CDR2 (germline): SNHLY, FYNNEI. The CDR3 contains 16 residues. V was clipped by 5 bases and J by 3 bases, with 19 bases between them. The CDR3 coding sequence is TGTGCCAGCAGTCTAGAATCTAGGCTCCACAAAGAGACCCAGTACTTC. Translated: CASSLESRLHKETQYF.

The rearrangement joins TRBV5-1 to TRBJ1-1; D ambiguous. The V gene lost 1 base and the J gene lost 4 bases, with 8 bases spanning the gap. CDR3 length: 13 amino acids. CDR1 and CDR2 (germline): SGHRS, YFSETQ. The CDR3 spells CASSLREGTEAFF. The CDR3 nucleotides read TGCGCCAGCAGCTTGCGTGAGGGCACTGAAGCTTTCTTT. The full variable domain, in which reference TRBV5-1 and TRBJ1-1 provide the parts outside the CDR3, is KAGVTQTPRYLIKTRGQQVTLSCSPISGHRSVSWYQQTPGQGLQFLFEYFSETQRNKGNFPGRFSGRQFSNSRSEMNVSTLELGDSALYLCASSLREGTEAFFGQGTRLTVV.

The rearrangement links TRBV2 to TRBJ1-6, with D unclear. This CDR3 is built from 15 residues. V was clipped by 9 bases and J by 5 bases, with 17 bases between them. In germline, CDR1 is SNHLY, CDR2 FYNNEI. The CDR3 spells CASKKPDGNNSPLHF. Written as DNA, the CDR3 is TGTGCCAGTAAAAAACCGGACGGGAATAATTCACCCCTCCACTTT.

The chain joins TRBV5-6 to TRBJ1-2; a weak D match, TRBD1 (6 bases). V shed 4 bases and J shed 2 bases, with 15 bases lying between them. This CDR3 has 15 residues. The germline gives CDR1 SGHDT, CDR2 YYEEEE. The DNA of the CDR3 is TGTGCCAGCAGCCCCAGGGGTTACGGGAACTATGGCTACACCTTC. Its protein is CASSPRGYGNYGYTF.

This clone appeared a few times. V and J are TRBV4-2 and TRBJ2-5; the match to TRBD1 covers 7 bases. The V segment lost 2 bases and the J segment 4 bases; nucleotides outside the gene matches: 13. The CDR3 spans 17 residues. Germline V CDR1 and CDR2: LGHNA, YNFKEQ. CDR3 sequence: CASSQTRQGVVGETQYF. DNA for the CDR3: TGTGCCAGCAGCCAAACTCGACAGGGTGTCGTTGGAGAGACCCAGTACTTC.

The chain has TRBV18 and TRBJ1-4, with TRBD1 matching over 8 bases. The junction had 4 bases not matched to a gene; V was cut back by 2 bases and J by 8 bases. The CDR3 spans 14 residues. Germline V CDR1 and CDR2: KGHSH, LQKENI. The CDR3 loop reads CASSPNRGGEKLFF. The CDR3, as DNA: TGTGCCAGCTCACCAAACAGGGGGGGCGAAAAACTGTTTTTT. The variable domain in full, completed from reference TRBV18 and TRBJ1-4, reads NAGVMQNPRHLVRRRGQEARLRCSPMKGHSHVYWYRQLPEEGLKFMVYLQKENIIDESGMPKERFSAEFPKEGPSILRIQQVVRGDSAAYFCASSPNRGGEKLFFGSGTQLSVL.

CDR3 nucleotides: TGTGCCAGCAGCTTCGCCTACGAGCAGTACTTC. It translates to CASSFAYEQYF. The V gene is TRBV7-8, the J gene TRBJ2-7; no clear D gene. Germline V gives CDR1 SGHVS, CDR2 FQNEAQ. CDR3 length: 11 amino acids. V lost 3 bases, J lost 2 bases, and 2 bases lay in between.

The chain links TRBV6-5 to TRBJ2-7; 12 positions match TRBD2. V was clipped by 4 bases and J by 6 bases; unmatched bases: 1. The CDR3 length is 13 residues. Germline lookup yields CDR1 MNHEY and CDR2 SVGAGI. CDR3 amino acids: CASSLGLAGEQYF. The CDR3 nucleotides are TGTGCCAGCAGTTTGGGACTAGCGGGCGAGCAGTACTTC.

This chain connects TRBV5-1 to TRBJ2-1; TRBD2 matches at 8 bases. The CDR3 is 14 residues long. V lost 7 bases, J lost 5 bases, and 8 bases stayed unmatched. Germline values: CDR1 SGHRS, CDR2 YFSETQ. The CDR3 here is CASGRGGKDNEQFF. CDR3 nucleotides: TGCGCCAGCGGCCGCGGGGGGAAGGACAATGAGCAGTTCTTC.

The rearrangement joins TRBV7-9 to TRBJ1-2, with 9 bases identical to TRBD1. CDR1 SEHNR and CDR2 FQNEAQ come from the germline V gene (reference sequence). This CDR3 is 11 amino acids long. V was pared by 5 bases and J by 12 bases, with 4 bases of the junction left unmatched. Here the CDR3 reads CASSVQGADTF. As DNA, the CDR3 is TGTGCCAGCAGCGTACAGGGGGCGGACACCTTC.

V and J are TRBV19 and TRBJ1-1, with unresolved D. Trimming removed 3 bases at V and 2 bases at J, with 13 bases between. CDR1 is LNHDA and CDR2 is SQIVND in the germline V gene (reference sequence). This CDR3 is 15 amino acids long. The CDR3 region is CASSMVERRNTEAFF. The CDR3 nucleotides read TGTGCCAGTAGTATGGTGGAGCGACGAAACACTGAAGCTTTCTTT.

In this sample, this clone turned up once. The rearrangement joins TRBV10-3 to TRBJ1-4, with D perhaps TRBD1 (5 bases). Trimming removed 11 bases from V and 8 bases from J, with 12 bases in between. The CDR3 spans 11 residues. The germline CDR1 and CDR2 sequences are ENHRY and SYGVKD. The CDR3 here is CASSGEEKLFF. The DNA of the CDR3 is TGTGCCTCTTCGGGGGAGGAAAAACTGTTTTTT.

The rearrangement joins TRBV5-1 to TRBJ2-1, with D tentatively TRBD2 (6 bases). CDR3 size: 14 residues. The V gene's germline CDR1 is SGHRS and CDR2 YFSETQ. Trimming removed 5 bases from V and 9 bases from J, with 18 bases in between. The CDR3 bases are TGCGCCAGCAGTCTGACTAGTTTTCAGGGTGAGCAGTTCTTC. Its protein is CASSLTSFQGEQFF.

The genes are TRBV14 and TRBJ1-6; the D gene is possibly TRBD1 (5 bases). The ends were cut back, 3 bases at V and 0 bases at J, with 9 bases in the middle. This CDR3 is built from 16 residues. Germline CDR1 and CDR2: SGHDN and FVKESK. The chain's CDR3 is CASSHTTVSYNSPLHF. CDR3 in DNA: TGTGCCAGCAGCCATACGACAGTCTCCTATAATTCACCCCTCCACTTT.

The chain couples TRBV7-3 to TRBJ2-1; 7 bases fit TRBD2. Per germline, CDR1 SGHTA and CDR2 FQGTGA. With 5 bases clipped from V and 0 bases from J, the junction kept 4 bases outside the gene matches. This CDR3 spans 15 amino acids. The CDR3 DNA follows: TGTGCCAGCAGCCTCACTAGCGACTCCTACAATGAGCAGTTCTTC. Its protein is CASSLTSDSYNEQFF.

V and J are TRBV6-2 or TRBV6-3 and TRBJ2-7; D is unresolved. Between the trimmed V and J ends, which lost 6 bases and 3 bases, there was a span of 9 bases. The CDR3 consists of 12 residues. CDR1 and CDR2 from the germline V gene are MNHEY and SVGEGT. The CDR3 region is CASSRPDYEQYF. CDR3 bases: TGTGCCAGCAGCCGGCCCGACTACGAGCAGTACTTC.

The chain employs TRBV6-1 and TRBJ2-7, with a tentative D call TRBD1 (6 bases). Trimming removed 2 bases at V and 1 base at J, with 15 bases between. Per germline, CDR1 MNHNS and CDR2 SASEGT. This CDR3 is 16 amino acids long. The CDR3 DNA sequence: TGTGCCAGCAGTGAAATTTGGACAGAAATTTCCTACGAGCAGTACTTC. Translation: CASSEIWTEISYEQYF.

This clone was seen a handful of times. This chain connects TRBV4-1 to TRBJ2-3, with a possible D match to TRBD1 (5 bases). This CDR3 contains 14 residues. The germline V gene has CDR1 MGHRA and CDR2 YSYEKL. Trimming took 4 bases from V and 3 from J, leaving 11 bases between them. This CDR3 reads CASSRDPGTDTQYF. The DNA for the CDR3 is TGCGCCAGCAGCCGTGACCCAGGGACAGATACGCAGTATTTT.

This clone came up once. The chain combines TRBV4-1 with TRBJ1-1, with TRBD1 matching 12 bases. This CDR3 contains 14 residues. Germline V gene lookup returns CDR1 MGHRA and CDR2 YSYEKL. The V segment lost 3 bases and the J segment 4 bases; nucleotides outside the gene matches: 0. CDR3 sequence reads: CASSQGQGATEAFF. The CDR3 DNA sequence: TGCGCCAGCAGCCAGGGACAGGGGGCCACTGAAGCTTTCTTT.

This chain connects TRBV5-6 to TRBJ2-2; D is unresolved. The germline CDR1 and CDR2 sequences are SGHDT and YYEEEE. The CDR3 is 14 amino acids. V lost 2 bases and J 5 bases, leaving 10 bases between the germline ends. CDR3 sequence: CASSFGSGTGELFF. The CDR3 nucleotides read TGTGCCAGCAGCTTCGGGTCCGGGACCGGGGAGCTGTTTTTT.